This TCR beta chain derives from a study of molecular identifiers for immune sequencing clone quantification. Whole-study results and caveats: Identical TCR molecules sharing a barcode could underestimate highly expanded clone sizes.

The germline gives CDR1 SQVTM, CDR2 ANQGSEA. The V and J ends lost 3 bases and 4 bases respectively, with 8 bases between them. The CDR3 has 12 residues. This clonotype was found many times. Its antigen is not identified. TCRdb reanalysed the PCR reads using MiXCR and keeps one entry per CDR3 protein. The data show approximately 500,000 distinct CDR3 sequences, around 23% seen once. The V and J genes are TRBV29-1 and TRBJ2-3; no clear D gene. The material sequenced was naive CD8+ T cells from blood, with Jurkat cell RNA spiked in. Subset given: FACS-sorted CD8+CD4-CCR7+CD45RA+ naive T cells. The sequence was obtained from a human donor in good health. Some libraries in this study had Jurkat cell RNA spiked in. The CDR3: CSVDDLSDTQYF. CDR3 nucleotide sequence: TGCAGCGTTGATGACCTTTCAGATACGCAGTATTTT.